This T cell receptor (beta chain) originates from a study of CD8 T cells in Susac syndrome. Random hexamers served to reverse transcribe about 0.5 to 1 ug RNA. With immunoSEQ multiplex PCR, TCR beta CDR3 was amplified across 54 Vbeta and 13 Jbeta. One entry per CDR3 protein, called by TCRdb with MiXCR from the immunoSEQ multiplex PCR reads. The table includes roughly 200,000 distinct CDR3 sequences, 95% detected once. The CDR3 loop spans 15 amino acids. The V and J ends lost 5 bases and 5 bases, in that order; junction bases with no gene match: 9. The germline gives CDR1 PRHDT, CDR2 FYEKMQ (reference sequence). Sequencing of TCR beta covered CD8+ and CD4+ T cells obtained from blood. The multiple sclerosis controls, all treatment-naive patients, had relapsing-remitting disease that was stable or active. Through negative isolation, CD4+ and CD8+ T cells were obtained, while TEMRA cells were enriched using FACS.

The TCR was taken from a human donor with multiple sclerosis. This sequence joins TRBV13 and TRBJ2-5, with 9 nucleotides matching TRBD2. Sequenced sample: CD4+ T cells from PBMCs. Here the CDR3 reads CASSTSRGGLETQYF. For the CDR3, the DNA is TGTGCCAGCAGCACGTCGCGGGGGGGCCTGGAGACCCAGTACTTC. Based on the CDR3 plus reference TRBV13 and TRBJ2-5, the full variable domain is AAGVIQSPRHLIKEKRETATLKCYPIPRHDTVYWYQQGPGQDPQFLISFYEKMQSDKGSIPDRFSAQQFSDYHSELNMSSLELGDSALYFCASSTSRGGLETQYFGPGTRLLVL.